The 14 T cell receptor beta chains presented below share a single source sample, sequenced in a study of blood T cell repertoires in COVID-19. Repertoires were generated with immunoSEQ multiplex PCR, while TCRdb's copy carries only in-frame clones and drops some. The sample comprises about 140,000 clones, 90% of which are singletons, and 11% rests with the top ten. Sequenced: peripheral blood. These receptor sequences come from an elderly woman with acute or convalescent COVID-19.

The chain carries TRBV4-2 and TRBJ1-6; D may be TRBD1 (6 bases). The CDR3 has 20 amino acids. Germline CDR1 is LGHNA and CDR2 is YNFKEQ. The germline V and J ends were trimmed by 4 bases and 0 bases, with 22 bases remaining between them. This CDR3 is CASSLHPPQGNPSYNSPLHF. The CDR3 nucleotides are TGTGCCAGCAGCCTTCACCCCCCACAGGGAAACCCCTCCTATAATTCACCCCTCCACTTT.

This clone has only one observation. V gene TRBV5-1 combines with J gene TRBJ1-5; possible D gene TRBD1, 6 bases. V was trimmed by 0 bases and J by 5 bases, leaving 9 bases between them. The CDR3 has 14 residues. CDR1 and CDR2 from the germline V gene are SGHRS and YFSETQ. CDR3 DNA: TGCGCCAGCAGCTTGGAGGGGGGGTATCAGCCCCAGCATTTT. It encodes CASSLEGGYQPQHF.

The gene calls are TRBV3-1 (or the pseudogene TRBV3-2) and TRBJ2-5; TRBD1 is a possible D gene (6 bases). The CDR3 totals 15 residues. Germline V gene sequence: CDR1 LGHDT, CDR2 YNNKEL (reference sequence). Trimming took off 4 bases at V and 7 bases at J, with 19 bases between the two ends. CDR3 DNA sequence: TGTGCCAGCAGCCGGACAGTTCCCCGGATGGGGACCCAGTACTTC. It codes for CASSRTVPRMGTQYF.

The V call is TRBV2, the J call TRBJ1-1; TRBD1 agrees at 8 bases. After removal of 8 bases from V and 3 bases from J, the junction contained 8 bases not matched to a gene. This CDR3 region has 14 residues. Germline CDR1 reads SNHLY; CDR2 reads FYNNEI. The CDR3 spells CASGTGWWDTEAFF. The CDR3 DNA is TGTGCCAGCGGGACAGGCTGGTGGGACACTGAAGCTTTCTTT. The full variable domain, completed using reference TRBV2 and TRBJ1-1, is EPEVTQTPSHQVTQMGQEVILRCVPISNHLYFYWYRQILGQKVEFLVSFYNNEISEKSEIFDDQFSVERPDGSNFTLKIRSTKLEDSAMYFCASGTGWWDTEAFFGQGTRLTVV.

This sequence joins TRBV3-1 (or the pseudogene TRBV3-2) and TRBJ1-6; a weak D match, TRBD1 (6 bases). Germline V lookup: CDR1 LGHDT, CDR2 YNNKEL (reference sequence). V lost 6 bases and J 7 bases, leaving 19 bases between the germline ends. This CDR3 has 16 residues. This CDR3 is CASRLTPTGGNSPLHF. CDR3 in DNA: TGTGCCAGCAGACTAACCCCGACAGGCGGGAATTCACCCCTCCACTTT.

The chain employs TRBV11-2 and TRBJ1-1; TRBD1 matches at 8 bases. Germline-derived CDR1 and CDR2 are SGHAT and FQNNGV. The CDR3 totals 14 residues. The junction had 6 bases not matched to a gene; V was cut back by 5 bases and J by 4 bases. The CDR3 DNA is TGTGCCAGCAGCCCCGACAGGGGTCCCACTGAAGCTTTCTTT. Its protein product is CASSPDRGPTEAFF.

CDR3 protein: CASSLEGTSYWLSTDTQYF. CDR3 coding DNA: TGTGCCAGCAGCTTAGAAGGGACTAGCTATTGGCTAAGCACAGATACGCAGTATTTT. The chain is built from TRBV7-2 and TRBJ2-3; 9 bases agree with TRBD2. V lost 1 base to trimming and J lost 0 bases; unmatched junction nucleotides: 11. There are 19 residues in the CDR3. Germline-derived CDR1 and CDR2 are SGHTA and FQGNSA. The full variable domain, completed using reference TRBV7-2 and TRBJ2-3, is GAGVSQSPSNKVTEKGKDVELRCDPISGHTALYWYRQSLGQGLEFLIYFQGNSAPDKSGLPSDRFSAERTGGSVSTLTIQRTQQEDSAVYLCASSLEGTSYWLSTDTQYFGPGTRLTVL.

The V call is TRBV2, the J call TRBJ2-5, with a weak D call TRBD2 (6 bases). CDR3 length: 15 residues. Germline V gene lookup returns CDR1 SNHLY and CDR2 FYNNEI. V was shortened by 4 bases and J by 4 bases, with 16 bases between the two germline ends. The DNA of the CDR3 is TGTGCCAGCAGTGTTGGGCGGGGCGGAGGAGAGACCCAGTACTTC. Protein product: CASSVGRGGGETQYF. Based on the CDR3 plus reference TRBV2 and TRBJ2-5, the full variable domain is EPEVTQTPSHQVTQMGQEVILRCVPISNHLYFYWYRQILGQKVEFLVSFYNNEISEKSEIFDDQFSVERPDGSNFTLKIRSTKLEDSAMYFCASSVGRGGGETQYFGPGTRLLVL.

The genes are TRBV20-1 and TRBJ1-1, with unresolved D. V lost 3 bases and J 3 bases, leaving 14 bases between the germline ends. The V gene's germline CDR1 is DFQATT and CDR2 SNEGSKA (reference sequence). The CDR3 is 14 residues long. The CDR3 region is CSASWVPGDTEAFF. The CDR3 DNA reads TGCAGTGCTAGTTGGGTTCCCGGGGACACTGAAGCTTTCTTT.

This chain joins TRBV6-5 and TRBJ1-2; D is uncertain. The CDR3 spans 15 residues. Germline CDR1 is MNHEY and CDR2 is SVGAGI. V was trimmed by 6 bases and J by 0 bases, leaving 14 bases between them. The CDR3 DNA reads as TGTGCCAGCAGCCGCACACAAAATGCTAACTATGGCTACACCTTC. Protein product: CASSRTQNANYGYTF.

The rearrangement joins TRBV7-6 to TRBJ2-1; the match to TRBD2 covers 8 bases. CDR1 and CDR2 from the germline V gene are SGHVS and FNYEAQ. The length of the CDR3 is 15 residues. J gave up 5 bases and V 6 bases, and 9 bases lay outside the gene matches. The CDR3, as DNA: TGTGCCAGCAGAAACTACGGGGGGGCCGACAATGAGCAGTTCTTC. Protein product: CASRNYGGADNEQFF.

The chain has TRBV28 and TRBJ1-2; the match to TRBD1 covers 7 bases. The V and J ends lost 3 bases and 0 bases, in that order; junction bases with no gene match: 10. CDR1 is MDHEN and CDR2 is SYDVKM in the germline V gene. CDR3 length: 17 residues. CDR3 DNA sequence: TGTGCCAGCAGTTTGATTGGGACAGACGAAGCTAACTATGGCTACACCTTC. As protein: CASSLIGTDEANYGYTF.

In this sample, this clone turned up once. This chain links TRBV7-2 with TRBJ1-3, with unresolved D. This CDR3 comprises 15 residues. V lost 5 bases and J 1 base, leaving 12 bases between the germline ends. Germline CDR1 and CDR2: SGHTA and FQGNSA. The CDR3 sequence: CASSPRGGSGNTIYF. CDR3 coding DNA: TGTGCCAGCAGCCCCCGAGGTGGGTCTGGAAACACCATATATTTT. The full variable domain, its missing parts supplied by reference TRBV7-2 and TRBJ1-3, is GAGVSQSPSNKVTEKGKDVELRCDPISGHTALYWYRQSLGQGLEFLIYFQGNSAPDKSGLPSDRFSAERTGGSVSTLTIQRTQQEDSAVYLCASSPRGGSGNTIYFGEGSWLTVV.

V usage is TRBV24-1 and J usage is TRBJ2-1; D is ambiguous. V lost 3 bases, J lost 8 bases, and 7 bases lay in between. The CDR3 is 12 residues long. The germline CDR1 and CDR2 sequences are KGHDR and SFDVKD. The CDR3 DNA reads TGTGCCACCAGTGATCTGTCCCATGAGCAGTTCTTC. It is translated as CATSDLSHEQFF.